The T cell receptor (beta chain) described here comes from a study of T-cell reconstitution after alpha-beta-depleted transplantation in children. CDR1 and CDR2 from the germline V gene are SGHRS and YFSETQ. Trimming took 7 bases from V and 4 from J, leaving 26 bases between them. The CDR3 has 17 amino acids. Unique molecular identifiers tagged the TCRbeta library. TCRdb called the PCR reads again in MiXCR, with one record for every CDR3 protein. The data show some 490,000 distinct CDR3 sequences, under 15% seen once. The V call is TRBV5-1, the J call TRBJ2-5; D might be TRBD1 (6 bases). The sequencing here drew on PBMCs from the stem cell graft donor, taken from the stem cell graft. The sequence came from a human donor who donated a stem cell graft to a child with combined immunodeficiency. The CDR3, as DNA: TGCGCCAGCCGCCTTGTTCCCTACGGACAGAGGGCAGAGACCCAGTACTTC. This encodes CASRLVPYGQRAETQYF. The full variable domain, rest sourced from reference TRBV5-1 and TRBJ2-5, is KAGVTQTPRYLIKTRGQQVTLSCSPISGHRSVSWYQQTPGQGLQFLFEYFSETQRNKGNFPGRFSGRQFSNSRSEMNVSTLELGDSALYLCASRLVPYGQRAETQYFGPGTRLLVL.